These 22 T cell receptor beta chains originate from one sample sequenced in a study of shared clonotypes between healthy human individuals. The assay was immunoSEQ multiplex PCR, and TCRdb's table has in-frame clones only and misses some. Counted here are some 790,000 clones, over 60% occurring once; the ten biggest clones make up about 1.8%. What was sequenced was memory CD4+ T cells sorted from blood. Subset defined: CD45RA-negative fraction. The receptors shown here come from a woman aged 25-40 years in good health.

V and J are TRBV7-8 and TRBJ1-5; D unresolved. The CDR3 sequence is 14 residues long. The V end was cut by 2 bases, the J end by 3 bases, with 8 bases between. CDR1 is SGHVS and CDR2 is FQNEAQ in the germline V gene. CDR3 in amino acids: CASSLQSPNQPQHF. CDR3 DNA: TGTGCCAGCAGCTTACAGTCCCCCAATCAGCCCCAGCATTTT.

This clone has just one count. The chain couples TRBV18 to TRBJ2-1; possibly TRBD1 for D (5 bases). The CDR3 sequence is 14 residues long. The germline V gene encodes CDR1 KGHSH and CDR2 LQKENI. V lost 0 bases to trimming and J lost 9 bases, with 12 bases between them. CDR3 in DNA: TGTGCCAGCTCACCACCGGGAAGGCAGGGTGAGCAGTTCTTC. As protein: CASSPPGRQGEQFF.

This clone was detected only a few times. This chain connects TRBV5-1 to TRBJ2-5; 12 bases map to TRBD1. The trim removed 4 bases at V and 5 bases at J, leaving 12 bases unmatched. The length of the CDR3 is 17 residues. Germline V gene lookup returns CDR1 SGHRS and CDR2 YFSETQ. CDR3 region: CASSVGTGGELGETQYF. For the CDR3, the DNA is TGCGCCAGCAGCGTTGGGACAGGGGGCGAACTGGGGGAGACCCAGTACTTC.

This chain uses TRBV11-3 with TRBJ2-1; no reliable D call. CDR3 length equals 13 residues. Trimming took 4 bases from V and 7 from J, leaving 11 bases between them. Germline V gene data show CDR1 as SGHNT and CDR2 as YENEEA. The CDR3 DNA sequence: TGTGCCAGCAGCTCTTCGATGGGGAATGAGCAGTTCTTC. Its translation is CASSSSMGNEQFF. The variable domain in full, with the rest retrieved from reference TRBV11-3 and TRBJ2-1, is EAGVVQSPRYKIIEKKQPVAFWCNPISGHNTLYWYLQNLGQGPELLIRYENEEAVDDSQLPKDRFSAERLKGVDSTLKIQPAELGDSAVYLCASSSSMGNEQFFGPGTRLTVL.

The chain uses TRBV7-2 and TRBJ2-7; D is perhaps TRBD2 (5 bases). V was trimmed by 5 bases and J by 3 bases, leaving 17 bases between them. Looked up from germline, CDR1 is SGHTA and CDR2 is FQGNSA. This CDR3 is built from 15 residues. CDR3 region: CASSPQRAAGYEQYF. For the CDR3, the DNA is TGTGCCAGCAGCCCCCAGCGAGCGGCCGGCTACGAGCAGTACTTC.

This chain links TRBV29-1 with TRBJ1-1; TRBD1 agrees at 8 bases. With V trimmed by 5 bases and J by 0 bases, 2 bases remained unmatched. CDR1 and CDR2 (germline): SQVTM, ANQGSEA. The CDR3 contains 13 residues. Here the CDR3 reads CSVRTGLNTEAFF. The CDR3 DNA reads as TGCAGCGTTAGGACAGGGCTGAACACTGAAGCTTTCTTT. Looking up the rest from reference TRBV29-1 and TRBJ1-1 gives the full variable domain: SAVISQKPSRDICQRGTSLTIQCQVDSQVTMMFWYRQQPGQSLTLIATANQGSEATYESGFVIDKFPISRPNLTFSTLTVSNMSPEDSSIYLCSVRTGLNTEAFFGQGTRLTVV.

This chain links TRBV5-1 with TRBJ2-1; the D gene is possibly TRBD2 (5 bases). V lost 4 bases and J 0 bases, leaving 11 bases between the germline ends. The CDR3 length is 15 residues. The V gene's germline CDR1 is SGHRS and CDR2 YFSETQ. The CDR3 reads CASSLPGSSYNEQFF. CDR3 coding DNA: TGCGCCAGCAGCCTACCGGGAAGCTCCTACAATGAGCAGTTCTTC.

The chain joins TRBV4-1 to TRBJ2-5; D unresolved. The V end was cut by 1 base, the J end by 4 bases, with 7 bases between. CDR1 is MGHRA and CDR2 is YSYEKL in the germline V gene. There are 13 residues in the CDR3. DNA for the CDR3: TGCGCCAGCAGCCAAGCGTTTAGAGAGACCCAGTACTTC. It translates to CASSQAFRETQYF.

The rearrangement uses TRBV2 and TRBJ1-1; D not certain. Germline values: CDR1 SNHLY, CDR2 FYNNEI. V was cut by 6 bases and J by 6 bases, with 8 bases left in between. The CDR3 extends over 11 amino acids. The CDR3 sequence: CASSPASEAFF. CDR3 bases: TGTGCCAGCAGCCCGGCGTCTGAAGCTTTCTTT.

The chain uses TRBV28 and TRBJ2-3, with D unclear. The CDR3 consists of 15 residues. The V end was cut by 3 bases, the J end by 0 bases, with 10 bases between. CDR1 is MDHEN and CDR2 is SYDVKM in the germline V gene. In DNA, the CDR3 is TGTGCCAGCAGTTTGGTCCAGGCTAGCACAGATACGCAGTATTTT. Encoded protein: CASSLVQASTDTQYF.

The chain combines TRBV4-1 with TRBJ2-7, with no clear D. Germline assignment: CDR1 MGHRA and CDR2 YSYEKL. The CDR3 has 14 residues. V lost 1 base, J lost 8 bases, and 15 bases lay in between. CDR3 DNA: TGCGCCAGCAGCCAAGCGGCGCCCTCAGGCAAGCAGTACTTC. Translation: CASSQAAPSGKQYF.

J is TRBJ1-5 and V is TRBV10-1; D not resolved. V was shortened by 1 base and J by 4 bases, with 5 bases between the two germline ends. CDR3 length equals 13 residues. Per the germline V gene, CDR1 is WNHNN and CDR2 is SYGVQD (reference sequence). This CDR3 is CASSEFGNQPQHF. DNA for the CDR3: TGCGCCAGCAGTGAGTTCGGGAATCAGCCCCAGCATTTT.

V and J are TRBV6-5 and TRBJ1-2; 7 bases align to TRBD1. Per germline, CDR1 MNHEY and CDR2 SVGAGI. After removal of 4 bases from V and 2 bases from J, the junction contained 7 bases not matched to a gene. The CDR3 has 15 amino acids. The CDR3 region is CASSSLGGGNYGYTF. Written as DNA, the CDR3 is TGTGCCAGCAGTTCCCTGGGAGGGGGCAACTATGGCTACACCTTC.

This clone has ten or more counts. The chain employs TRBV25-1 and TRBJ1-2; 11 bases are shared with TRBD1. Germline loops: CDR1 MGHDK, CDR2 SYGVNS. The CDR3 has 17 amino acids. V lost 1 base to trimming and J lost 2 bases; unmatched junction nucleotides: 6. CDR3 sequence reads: CASSESGQGAPNYGYTF. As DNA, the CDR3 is TGTGCCAGCAGTGAATCTGGACAGGGGGCGCCGAACTATGGCTACACCTTC.

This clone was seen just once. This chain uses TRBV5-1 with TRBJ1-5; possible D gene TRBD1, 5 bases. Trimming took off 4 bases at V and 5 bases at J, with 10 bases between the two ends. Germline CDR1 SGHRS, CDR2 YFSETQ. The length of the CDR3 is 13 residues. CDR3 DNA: TGCGCCAGCAGCCCGGACACTGATCAGCCCCAGCATTTT. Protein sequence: CASSPDTDQPQHF.

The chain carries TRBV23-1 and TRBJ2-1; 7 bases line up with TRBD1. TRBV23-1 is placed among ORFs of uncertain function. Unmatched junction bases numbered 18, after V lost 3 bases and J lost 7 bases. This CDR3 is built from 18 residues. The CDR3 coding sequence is TGCGCCAGCAGTCATGGGACAGCTGGACCTACGGGGTCGAATGAGCAGTTCTTC. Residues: CASSHGTAGPTGSNEQFF.

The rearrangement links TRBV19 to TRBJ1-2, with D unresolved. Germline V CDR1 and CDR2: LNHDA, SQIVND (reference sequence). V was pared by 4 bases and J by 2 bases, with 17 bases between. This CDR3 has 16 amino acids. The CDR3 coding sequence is TGTGCCAGTAGTAGCCTTTGGGATGCGGGCAACTATGGCTACACCTTC. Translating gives CASSSLWDAGNYGYTF.

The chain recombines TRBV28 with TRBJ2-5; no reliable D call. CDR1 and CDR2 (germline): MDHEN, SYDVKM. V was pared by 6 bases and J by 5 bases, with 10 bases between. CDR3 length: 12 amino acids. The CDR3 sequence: CASRTHGETQYF. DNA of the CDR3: TGTGCCAGCAGAACCCATGGGGAGACCCAGTACTTC.

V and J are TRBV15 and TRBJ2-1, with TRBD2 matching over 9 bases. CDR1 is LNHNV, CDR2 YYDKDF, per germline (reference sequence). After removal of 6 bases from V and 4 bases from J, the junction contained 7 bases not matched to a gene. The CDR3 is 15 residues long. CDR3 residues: CATRVAGESYNEQFF. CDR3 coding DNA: TGTGCCACCAGGGTAGCGGGAGAATCTTACAATGAGCAGTTCTTC.

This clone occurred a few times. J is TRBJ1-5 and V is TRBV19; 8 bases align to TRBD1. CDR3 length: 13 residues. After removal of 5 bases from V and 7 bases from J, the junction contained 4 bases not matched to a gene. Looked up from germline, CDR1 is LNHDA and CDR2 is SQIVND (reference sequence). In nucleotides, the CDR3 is TGTGCCAGTAGTTCCAGGGGGCAACAGCCCCAGCATTTT. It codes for CASSSRGQQPQHF.

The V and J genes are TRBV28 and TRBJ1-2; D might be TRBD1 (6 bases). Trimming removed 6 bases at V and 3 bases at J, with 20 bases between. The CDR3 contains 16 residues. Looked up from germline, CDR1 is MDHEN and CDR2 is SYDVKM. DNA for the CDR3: TGTGCCAGCAGCCCTACTCTGGGGGCCGGGGACTATGGCTACACCTTC. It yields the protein CASSPTLGAGDYGYTF.

The CDR3, as DNA: TGCAGCGTCGAGGGAGATATTGGGGATGGCTACACCTTC. Protein product: CSVEGDIGDGYTF. The rearrangement uses TRBV29-1 and TRBJ1-2; D is unresolved. The CDR3 is made up of 13 amino acids. Germline lookup yields CDR1 SQVTM and CDR2 ANQGSEA. Trimming took 6 bases from V and 6 from J, leaving 17 bases between them.